This TCR beta chain appears in the sequencing data of a study of cytomegalovirus exposure and HLA in healthy donors (TCRdb year 2017). About the study as a whole: An earlier analysis of about 530 of the donors reported around 280 Gb of sequence data and roughly 120 million unique TCR beta sequences obtained from some 170 million T cells. An early release covering roughly 640 HLA-typed donors comprised about 320 gigabases of sequencing data and some 79 million unique TCR sequences. The genetic ancestry cluster associated with self-reported Caucasian donors included roughly 84% of the roughly 380 genotyped donors. The study aimed to test whether signatures of past pathogen exposure could be identified by cataloging public T cell receptors. The study profiled the T cell repertoires of hundreds of subjects by immunosequencing and related them to cytomegalovirus serostatus. Along with the approximately 670-subject first cohort, a separate validation cohort of over 90 different subjects was used. The study combined high-throughput TCR immunosequencing, statistical association of individual TCRs with disease status, and machine learning to predict cytomegalovirus infection status. A later analysis re-analyzed previously published TCR beta repertoires from 666 donors and added high-resolution HLA genotyping to study TCR occurrence patterns. In the later analysis, no new phenotypic data were used to find candidate immune exposures; instead, reliance was placed on TCR beta sequences and their occurrence across donors. An earlier analysis of around 540 of the donors applied high-throughput TCR beta sequencing to assess whether each TCR beta V gene segment acted as functional or pseudogenic. Donor age, sex, ethnicity and CMV serostatus were compiled alongside the repertoire data. In a later genetic analysis, genome-wide SNP genotypes for 398 of the 666 donors were used, and that subset was treated as a discovery cohort. All discovery cohort repertoires had been generated using a single sequencing platform. HLA typing included class I and class II loci at four-digit resolution. Typing coverage varied by locus: roughly 620-640 donors for A, B, C, DRB1 and DQB1; roughly 510 for DQA1; over 600 for DPA1; approximately 450 for DPB1. Because of strong linkage in the cohort, roughly five DR-DQ haplotypes were treated as single units for association and clustering. Among a few hundred genotyped donors of the cohort, an average of about 240,000 unique TCR beta nucleotide sequences were sequenced per donor, 15% to 20% of them non-productive.

Note on this clone: Its specific antigen is unknown. Base qualities are missing; no much larger clone stands one base away.

General study outcomes and caveats: It was suggested by the authors that the approach could potentially be generalized to other disease states and immunological phenotypes. Most TCR sequences were observed very rarely across donors, whereas some public TCRs were present in many individuals. The earlier analysis of approximately 560 of the donors excluded fewer than 20 rarely observed V segments, including chromosome 9 orphons, because counts were too low. The classifier was reported to diagnose cytomegalovirus status with high specificity and sensitivity in both the original and validation cohorts. In a later analysis, HLA-associated TCR beta chains were found to be more clonally expanded and to have lower generation probabilities than equally common non-associated chains. According to a later analysis, parvovirus B19, influenza, CMV and Epstein-Barr virus appeared linked to several top co-occurrence clusters. A later genetic analysis reported fewer N-insertions in productive TCRs among donors in an Asian-associated ancestry cluster than the roughly 690-donor mean. When HLA alleles, especially DR and DQ, strongly co-occurred, attributing TCR associations to individual alleles was difficult. Sequencing depth was assumed to be roughly uniform across donors in the presence/absence analyses, though that assumption may not hold. The 87-base-pair reads could not distinguish some IMGT-functional V segments, including TRBV6-2 and TRBV6-3, so those segments were excluded. In a later analysis, TCR association rates were found to vary across HLA loci, with the most associated TCRs seen for DRB1 alleles and the fewest for HLA-C alleles. The cohort was sequenced for TCR beta chains only, and without alpha or paired-chain data the features that could be detected were limited. Correlated functional status among segregating V segments might reflect linkage disequilibrium, but an unknown experimental factor could not be ruled out. The sequencing pipeline was judged likely to have produced a cluster of highly shared sequence variants as a technical artifact. A few of the identified cytomegalovirus-associated TCR beta chains were confirmed in vitro to be specific for cytomegalovirus antigens. For the cohort, immune exposure information was limited to CMV serostatus. A further reported finding was that TCR beta sequences accurately predicted the HLA-A and HLA-B alleles for most subjects in the first cohort. In an earlier analysis of more than 500 of the donors, most TCR beta V segments appeared in productive rearrangements about 90% or about 30% of the time, broadly matching IMGT annotations. Because HLA typing was unavailable for some donors at each locus, only the typed subset was used in association tests. The study gave a list of some 150 TCR beta chains associated with cytomegalovirus. A later genetic analysis associated a missense DCLRE1C variant with V-gene and J-gene trimming of TCR beta chains, and an independent cohort replicated the association. In a later analysis, 15,000 to 20,000 TCR beta sequences were associated with specific HLA alleles at a false discovery rate of 0.05. In a later analysis, most CMV-associated TCR beta chains were found to appear HLA-restricted, with HLA associations seemingly driven largely by CMV exposure.

The method was the immunoSEQ multiplex PCR assay. For the multiplex PCR, a mixture combining 60 forward primers for TCR Vbeta segments and 13 reverse primers for TCR Jbeta segments was used. A multiplex PCR assay on genomic DNA amplified the CDR3 region of rearranged TCR beta genes. On the Illumina HiSeq System, the amplified TCR beta libraries were sequenced as 87-base-pair reads. Per the source publication's procedure: In a later analysis, some 80 million unique TCR beta chains were counted across the approximately 620 repertoires, and roughly 10 million of these chains were shared by at least two donors. To remove PCR and sequencing errors, raw reads were error-corrected and collapsed into unique sequences using a nearest-neighbor algorithm that merged closely related sequences. CDR3 sequences were aligned to IMGT reference sequences to assign V, D and J gene segments. Each retained sequence needed at least a six-nucleotide match to both a V gene segment and a J gene segment. A rearrangement was called productive if the CDR3 had no stop codons and remained in frame with V and J, and every other rearrangement was called non-productive. CDR3 was defined according to IMGT convention as the region running from the second conserved V-encoded cysteine to the conserved J-encoded phenylalanine. The earlier analysis of 450 to 750 of the donors excluded any sequence lacking an unambiguous match to a single V gene segment. An earlier analysis of 587 of the donors classified V segments as functional when productive rearrangements were above 56.7% and as segregating when the standard deviation between donors was above 5%. To diagnose cytomegalovirus status from the catalog of TCR beta chain sequences, a statistical classification framework was built. In a later analysis, TCR nucleotide sequences were compared against IMGT/GENE-DB human TR gene sequences so that V and J genes could be assigned. A later analysis assigned CDR3 sequences and most-parsimonious VDJ recombination scenarios with the TCRdist pipeline. In a later analysis, each TCR beta chain was defined by its CDR3 amino acid sequence together with its V-gene family, and reads without a unique V-gene family were excluded. To address suspected cross-contamination and a sequencing artifact, a later analysis removed several hundred highly shared, low-generation-probability nucleotide sequences. In a later analysis, a clonal expansion index for each public chain was calculated from normalized within-repertoire ranks of inferred template counts. In a later analysis, generation probabilities were computed with a VDJ recombination model fitted to out-of-frame rearrangements, and the resulting probabilities were checked against IGoR. Hypergeometric tests were used in a later analysis to score TCR-TCR, TCR-HLA and TCR-CMV co-occurrence, with a repertoire-size bias correction applied to the TCR pairs. False discovery rates were estimated in a later analysis by permuting HLA or CMV assignments 20 times. In a later analysis, co-occurring TCRs were grouped with DBSCAN, and TCRdist sequence similarity was added when clustering was performed within HLA-allele-positive subsets. Repertoires with fewer than 30,000 or more than 120,000 public chains, plus five repertoires with anomalous nucleotide sharing, were excluded from co-occurrence clustering. The immuneACCESS repertoire file appears here via TCRdb, limited to in-frame rearrangements. These files lack a portion of the clones; in checked studies, under half of the deficit traces to unresolved V genes, and the cause of the others is not known. Clone size and the V and J calls come from that table; the DNA yielded D and trimming. The sample table contains approximately 160,000 clones; only one count was recorded for 60% to 80% of them. 0.55% to 0.8% of the sample goes to the ten largest clones.

In total, about 650 healthy bone marrow donors made up the cohort. At the time of sampling, every cohort member was nominally healthy, though immune exposures that went unrecorded were likely present. The donor was CMV seronegative and was included in the group of a few hundred seronegative cohort members. A peripheral blood sample was collected from each donor, and TCR beta sequencing was performed on peripheral blood mononuclear cells. Genomic DNA was extracted from the blood cell samples with the Qiagen DNeasy Blood Extraction Kit. V is cut back by 1 base and J by 4 bases, with 3 bases in the junction unmatched. There are 17 amino acids in the CDR3, from cysteine to phenylalanine inclusive. Only CDR3 DNA remains: 51 bases, in frame from the first base. The CDR1 and CDR2 encoded by the germline V gene are SGHNT and YENEEA.

The sequence links TRBV11-3 to TRBJ2-1; TRBD2 fits 14 bases in the junction. Sequencing used PBMCs. The clonotype comes from a male donor in good health and CMV-seronegative. This receptor has the CDR3 CASSLGRTSGGYNEQFF. The DNA sequence reads TGTGCCAGCAGCTTAGGCCGGACTAGCGGGGGGTACAATGAGCAGTTCTTC.